The clone carrying this T cell receptor beta chain was detected only a few times. The data were obtained in a study of shared clonotypes between healthy human individuals. This table comes from immunoSEQ multiplex PCR, and its TCRdb copy is limited to in-frame clones, with some not included. The sample has about 510,000 clones; less than 85% are singletons. Input material: PBMCs. The TCR was taken from a woman aged 35 to 49 in good health. Some clones in this sample may be carry-over from other donors' samples.

The CDR3 DNA sequence: TGTGCCAGCAGACCCGGGACAGGGGTCCGAGATACGCAGTATTTT. Protein sequence: CASRPGTGVRDTQYF. V is TRBV7-2 and J is TRBJ2-3; the match to TRBD1 covers 10 bases. The CDR3 contains 15 residues. Losses at the gene ends were 6 bases for V and 5 bases for J; bases not matched to a gene: 8. The germline CDR1 and CDR2 sequences are SGHTA and FQGNSA.